The rows below give T cell receptor beta chains drawn from one sample of a study of human CD8 memory T cell subsets. TCRdb re-called the 5' RACE reads, yielding one record per CDR3 amino acid sequence without DNA. The table gives thousands of distinct CDR3 sequences; the top ten clones make up about 20% of it. Sample: CD8+ T cells from PBMCs. The receptors were gathered from a human donor in good health. Each CDR3 is given with its conserved first and last residue. Each record gives: J gene, clone size, V gene, CDR3 protein. For some rows the clone size is stated as once, few or many, or as a class when expanded; others skip it.

TRBJ1-1	NA	TRBV11-3	CASSLGGGGAWDTEAFF
TRBJ1-2	NA	TRBV28	CASSLEGVNYGYTF
TRBJ2-7	NA	TRBV6-5	CASSGQGYEQYF
TRBJ2-1	NA	TRBV28	CASSGLAGDEQFF
TRBJ2-3	NA	TRBV11-2	CASSSDGSTDTQYF
TRBJ2-7	NA	TRBV29-1	CSVEDRGTYYEQYF
TRBJ2-1	NA	TRBV9	CASSARLVHEQFF
TRBJ2-3	NA	TRBV20-1	CSATTYVGTDTQYF
TRBJ2-7	NA	TRBV19	CASSIGEGYEQYF
TRBJ1-1	medium-sized	TRBV29-1	CSVQGGQGSTEAFF
TRBJ2-1	NA	TRBV19	CASSAWTSGSSEQFF
TRBJ1-2	NA	TRBV6-2/TRBV6-3	CASRYSYGYTF
TRBJ2-1	NA	TRBV2	CASSSGATYNEQFF
TRBJ2-7	NA	TRBV29-1	CSVRPGQGYEQYF
TRBJ1-2	NA	TRBV6-6	CASKPGPHYGYTF
TRBJ2-3	NA	TRBV3-1	CASSQEIRVSTDTQYF
TRBJ2-5	medium-sized	TRBV28	CASRPPGLAGIQETQYF
TRBJ2-3	NA	TRBV6-6	CAAGGAGVTDTQYF
TRBJ2-2	NA	TRBV7-2	CASSLDLQTGRNTGELFF
TRBJ2-7	NA	TRBV23-1	CASSQGALEQYF
TRBJ2-4	NA	TRBV2	CASSDSGTSTRGAKNIQYF
TRBJ2-2	NA	TRBV12-3/TRBV12-4	CASTWDTANTGELFF
TRBJ2-5	NA	TRBV29-1	CSVALAGQETQYF
TRBJ1-4	NA	TRBV3-2	CASSVNRDLYLKNCFF
TRBJ2-5	NA	TRBV7-9	CASSSTGIQGTQYF
TRBJ2-4	medium-sized	TRBV5-1	CASSLNLAKNIQYF
TRBJ1-5	medium-sized	TRBV27	CASSFYRDQPQHF
TRBJ2-7	large	TRBV2	CASTYRDRYEQYF
TRBJ2-7	NA	TRBV7-9	CASSLTLEQYF
TRBJ2-7	medium-sized	TRBV29-1	CSVEEVGGRLYEQYF
TRBJ2-1	NA	TRBV28	CASSFRGTSGNEQFF
TRBJ2-3	NA	TRBV7-8	CASSSTTSGPSTDTQYF
TRBJ1-5	medium-sized	TRBV15	CATSSPYQPQHF
TRBJ2-5	NA	TRBV11-3	CASSLGGTYRDYKTQYF
TRBJ1-1	NA	TRBV4-3	CASSQDYGSEAFF
TRBJ2-7	NA	TRBV6-2/TRBV6-3	CASSSFLVADLPYEQYF
TRBJ2-7	NA	TRBV6-6	CASKILQGASSEQYF
TRBJ1-6	NA	TRBV20-1	CSARDGREGSYNSPLHF
TRBJ2-2	medium-sized	TRBV7-2	CASSLLSPPNTGELFF
TRBJ2-3	NA	TRBV7-8	CASSLVGTADTQYF
TRBJ2-1	NA	TRBV12-3/TRBV12-4	CASSLARTSHRGPTYNEQFF
TRBJ1-5	NA	TRBV30	CASPRGTGGQPQHF
TRBJ2-1	medium-sized	TRBV7-2	CASSLGLAGFEQFF
TRBJ2-1	medium-sized	TRBV7-9	CASSSHRDPGFHEQFF
TRBJ1-1	medium-sized	TRBV10-2	CASSYWISEAFF